The next 15 T cell receptor beta chains were all read from a single sample in a study of naive and memory T cell subsets. The beta constant-region primer was an equimolar mix of two oligonucleotides covering TRBC1 and TRBC2. Ligated cDNA was amplified by four rounds of PCR with nested alpha and beta constant-region primers and SP2. TCRdb processed the UMI-ligation and nested PCR reads anew with MiXCR; each CDR3 protein has one entry. The data hold about 4,400 distinct CDR3 sequences, with around 5.5% observed a single time. Sequenced material: effector memory CD8+ T cells from blood. Noted subset: effector memory, CD45RA- CD27-. Receptors originate from a human donor in good health.

This clonotype has ten or more counts. This chain joins TRBV29-1 and TRBJ2-7, with 8 bases that match TRBD1. Germline-derived CDR1 and CDR2 are SQVTM and ANQGSEA. The CDR3 is 12 residues long. The ends lost 4 bases at V and 2 bases at J; junction bases unmatched: 1. Here the CDR3 DNA reads TGCAGCGTTGGGACAGGGACCTACGAGCAGTACTTC. Its translation is CSVGTGTYEQYF.

This clonotype was seen ten or more times. The chain uses TRBV28 and TRBJ2-2; D call uncertain. CDR1 and CDR2 from the germline V gene are MDHEN and SYDVKM. Trimming cost V 6 bases and J 0 bases, with 26 bases left between them. The CDR3 has 20 amino acids. The DNA of the CDR3 is TGTGCCAGCAGATCCCCTCCGGGTTCCAGCCCTTCTGCGAACACCGGGGAGCTGTTTTTT. As protein: CASRSPPGSSPSANTGELFF. Full variable domain (outside the CDR3, taken from reference TRBV28 and TRBJ2-2): DVKVTQSSRYLVKRTGEKVFLECVQDMDHENMFWYRQDPGLGLRLIYFSYDVKMKEKGDIPEGYSVSREKKERFSLILESASTNQTSMYLCASRSPPGSSPSANTGELFFGEGSRLTVL.

This clonotype has ten or more counts. The V and J genes are TRBV4-2 and TRBJ2-7, with 11 bases lining up with TRBD2. This CDR3 has 15 residues. The germline V gene has CDR1 LGHNA and CDR2 YNFKEQ. Trimming cost V 4 bases and J 4 bases; bases outside gene matches: 6. This CDR3 is CASSLIAGGRYEQYF. The CDR3, as DNA: TGTGCCAGCAGCCTAATAGCGGGAGGGCGATACGAGCAGTACTTC.

This clonotype has at least ten counts. The CDR3 sequence: CASSSKRGAEAFF. In DNA, the CDR3 is TGCGCCAGCAGCTCCAAGCGGGGCGCTGAAGCTTTCTTT. The chain combines TRBV5-1 with TRBJ1-1, with D possibly matching TRBD1 (5 bases). Germline V gene sequence: CDR1 SGHRS, CDR2 YFSETQ. The CDR3 contains 13 residues. V shed 3 bases and J shed 6 bases, with 12 bases lying between them.

In its sample, this clonotype was seen many times. The V gene is TRBV3-1, the J gene TRBJ1-4; D unclear. Germline V gene lookup returns CDR1 LGHDT and CDR2 YNNKEL (reference sequence). This CDR3 has 13 residues. V lost 4 bases and J 0 bases, leaving 3 bases between the germline ends. In DNA, the CDR3 is TGTGCCAGCAGCCCGGCAACTAATGAAAAACTGTTTTTT. Translation gives CASSPATNEKLFF.

To note about this clonotype: A read error is likely, as this CDR3 ends without the conserved phenylalanine or tryptophan. No DNA is shown, since the ends of the CDR3 on it are uncertain; the CDR3 is the one TCRdb lists. The chain carries TRBV6-4 and TRBJ2-2. Germline lookup yields CDR1 MRHNA and CDR2 SNTAGT. The CDR3 is 14 amino acids in total, end residues counted. CDR3 residues: CASSDSTSPGELVG.

This sequence joins TRBV5-6 and TRBJ1-1; no clear D. Per the germline V gene, CDR1 is SGHDT and CDR2 is YYEEEE. The germline V and J ends were trimmed by 2 bases and 4 bases, with 6 bases remaining between them. This CDR3 has 12 residues. In DNA form, the CDR3 reads TGTGCCAGCAGCTTAGGAGTCACTGAAGCTTTCTTT. Translation gives CASSLGVTEAFF.

CDR3 nucleotides: TGTGCCAGTAGTATAACAATCGGGCAGCTCGCCAGGAACACTGAAGCTTTCTTT. It is translated as CASSITIGQLARNTEAFF. The chain carries TRBV19 and TRBJ1-1; D is undetermined. CDR3 length equals 18 residues. Trimming removed 2 bases at V and 1 base at J, with 20 bases between. Germline lookup yields CDR1 LNHDA and CDR2 SQIVND (reference sequence).

This clonotype was found a few times. The chain links TRBV6-4 to TRBJ2-3; 13 nucleotides agree with TRBD2. J lost 4 bases, V lost 4 bases, and 11 bases had no gene match. This CDR3 region has 18 residues. The germline gives CDR1 MRHNA, CDR2 SNTAGT. CDR3 nucleotides: TGTGCCAGCAGTGCCGAAGATACCGGACTAGCGGGAGCAGATACGCAGTATTTT. It encodes CASSAEDTGLAGADTQYF.

The chain uses TRBV6-1 and TRBJ2-3; the match to TRBD2 covers 10 bases. After removal of 8 bases from V and 2 bases from J, the junction contained 4 bases not matched to a gene. In germline, CDR1 is MNHNS, CDR2 SASEGT. This CDR3 comprises 14 residues. CDR3 loop: CASGLADDTDTQYF. CDR3 in DNA: TGTGCCAGCGGACTAGCGGATGACACAGATACGCAGTATTTT.

This clonotype has at least ten counts. The J gene is TRBJ1-5, the V gene TRBV9; D is uncertain. There are 14 residues in the CDR3. V was shortened by 0 bases and J by 6 bases, with 10 bases between the two germline ends. Germline V gene sequence: CDR1 SGDLS, CDR2 YYNGEE. CDR3 sequence: CASSVGQVPQPQHF. CDR3 bases: TGTGCCAGCAGCGTAGGGCAGGTTCCTCAGCCCCAGCATTTT.

This clonotype was found a few times. The chain employs TRBV7-2 and TRBJ2-1; D not certain. The V and J ends lost 1 base and 4 bases respectively, with 8 bases between them. The CDR3 runs 14 residues. Germline V gene sequence: CDR1 SGHTA, CDR2 FQGNSA. CDR3 in amino acids: CASSLGPDYNEQFF. CDR3 coding DNA: TGTGCCAGCAGCTTAGGGCCAGATTACAATGAGCAGTTCTTC.

This clonotype was picked up many times. This chain joins TRBV3-1 and TRBJ2-7, with D unresolved. Germline-derived CDR1 and CDR2 are LGHDT and YNNKEL (reference sequence). Trimming shortened V by 3 bases and J by 6 bases, and 12 bases separated the two germline ends. This CDR3 has 13 residues. The CDR3 reads CASSHGPVVEQYF. In nucleotides, the CDR3 is TGTGCCAGCAGCCACGGTCCGGTGGTCGAGCAGTACTTC.

This clonotype qualifies as medium-sized. V usage is TRBV12-3 or TRBV12-4 and J usage is TRBJ1-5; D not certain. V shed 2 bases and J shed 4 bases, with 9 bases lying between them. The CDR3 runs to 14 residues. The CDR3 DNA sequence: TGTGCCAGCAGTTTAACAGAAAGTAATCAGCCCCAGCATTTT. Its translation: CASSLTESNQPQHF.

The chain carries TRBV20-1 and TRBJ2-7; D gene unclear. The CDR3 is 11 residues long. Trimming removed 8 bases at V and 0 bases at J, with 8 bases between. Germline V CDR1 and CDR2: DFQATT, SNEGSKA (reference sequence). The chain's CDR3 is CSSLHSYEQYF. CDR3 sequence (DNA): TGCAGTTCCTTGCACTCCTACGAGCAGTACTTC.